This TCR beta chain was identified during a study of spatial heterogeneity in lung cancer. Via MiXCR, TCRdb re-called the 5' RACE reads, giving one row per CDR3 protein. The sample carries around 66,000 distinct CDR3 sequences, about 5.9% recorded once. With 8 bases removed from V and 5 bases from J, the gap between germline ends came to 18 bases. Germline assignment: CDR1 SNHLY and CDR2 FYNNEI. CDR3 length: 14 residues. Time point reported: sample taken at primary tumor resection. Overall study findings and caveats: Resection saw ubiquitous expanded tumor TCRs appear in blood more than follow-up did.

This clonotype showed up just a few times. Its antigen is as yet unknown. The chain recombines TRBV2 with TRBJ2-5; tentatively, D is TRBD1 (6 bases). Sequencing used PBMCs, obtained at surgery. The origin of this receptor is a female donor with early-stage non-small cell lung cancer. CDR3 in DNA: TGTGCCAGCCATGAAGGACAGATGGGGGAGACCCAGTACTTC. Encoded protein: CASHEGQMGETQYF.